A single sample gave rise to the 24 T cell receptor beta chains below, sequenced in a study of metastatic and nonmetastatic thyroid tumors. TCRdb re-analyzed the PCR reads using MiXCR. This table has 25,000 to 35,000 clones, 25% appearing once. There were no patients who had received any treatment before thyroid surgery. The sequenced sample was blood. The receptors originated from a female donor with papillary thyroid cancer or a benign thyroid nodule (not recorded which). Some clones in this sample may be carry-over from other donors' samples.

Ten or more counts support this clone. In the same sample, other DNA sequences code for this CDR3. This chain links TRBV7-2 with TRBJ1-4, with TRBD1 as a possible D gene (5 bases). Trimming took off 0 bases at V and 4 bases at J, with 9 bases between the two ends. The CDR3 is made up of 15 amino acids. Germline CDR1 reads SGHTA; CDR2 reads FQGNSA. The CDR3 is CASSLAPGSNEKLFF. The CDR3 DNA reads as TGTGCCAGCAGCTTAGCTCCAGGGAGTAATGAAAAACTGTTTTTT. Variable domain in full (rest from reference TRBV7-2 and TRBJ1-4): GAGVSQSPSNKVTEKGKDVELRCDPISGHTALYWYRQSLGQGLEFLIYFQGNSAPDKSGLPSDRFSAERTGGSVSTLTIQRTQQEDSAVYLCASSLAPGSNEKLFFGSGTQLSVL.

V gene TRBV10-2 combines with J gene TRBJ1-5; no clear D. Deletions cut 3 bases from V and 7 bases from J, with 10 bases between. The CDR3 totals 13 residues. Germline V gene sequence: CDR1 WSHSY, CDR2 SAAADI. DNA for the CDR3: TGCGCCAGCAGTGAAAGGTATTGGCAGCCCCAGCATTTT. It is translated as CASSERYWQPQHF.

The chain employs TRBV19 and TRBJ1-2, with 7 positions matching TRBD1. With 4 bases clipped from V and 4 bases from J, the junction kept 9 bases outside the gene matches. This CDR3 region has 15 residues. Germline V CDR1 and CDR2: LNHDA, SQIVND (reference sequence). The CDR3 spells CASSNGGGGAYGYTF. The CDR3 DNA follows: TGTGCCAGTAGTAATGGAGGAGGGGGCGCCTATGGCTACACCTTC.

This clone has at least ten counts. The chain combines TRBV24-1 with TRBJ2-2, with D perhaps assigned TRBD1 or TRBD2 (5 bases each). In germline, CDR1 is KGHDR, CDR2 SFDVKD. V shed 9 bases and J shed 6 bases, with 16 bases lying between them. The CDR3 sequence is 14 residues long. Written as DNA, the CDR3 is TGTGCCACCCGTAGTGGGGGAGAGGCCGGGGAGCTGTTTTTT. This sequence encodes CATRSGGEAGELFF.

About this clone itself: The CDR3 does not end in the conserved phenylalanine or tryptophan, so this is likely a read error. The rearrangement links TRBV15 to TRBJ1-4; 7 bases line up with TRBD1. The germline CDR1 and CDR2 sequences are LNHNV and YYDKDF (reference sequence). There are 16 residues in the CDR3. V was pared by 3 bases and J by 0 bases, with 4 bases of the junction left unmatched. The CDR3 DNA reads as TGTGCCACCAGCAGCGGGACAGTTGCAACTAATGAAAAACTGTTTTCT. Translating it yields CATSSGTVATNEKLFS.

This clone was detected once. The chain employs TRBV20-1 and TRBJ2-3, with D uncertain. The germline gives CDR1 DFQATT, CDR2 SNEGSKA (reference sequence). This CDR3 is built from 13 residues. V dropped 3 bases and J dropped 10 bases, with 17 bases sitting between them. The CDR3 bases are TGCAGTGCTAGCTATGGCAGCACAGCTCCGCAGTATTTT. Amino acid sequence: CSASYGSTAPQYF.

This chain connects TRBV9 to TRBJ2-2; D not certain. V was shortened by 0 bases and J by 7 bases, with 10 bases between the two germline ends. CDR1 and CDR2 from the germline V gene are SGDLS and YYNGEE. The CDR3 has 14 amino acids. CDR3 nucleotide sequence: TGTGCCAGCAGCGTAGCAAAGGGCGGCGGGGAGCTGTTTTTT. It encodes CASSVAKGGGELFF.

This clone has at least ten counts. The chain links TRBV5-5 to TRBJ2-5, with D tentatively TRBD2 (5 bases). In germline, CDR1 is SGHKS, CDR2 YYEKEE (reference sequence). The CDR3 consists of 13 residues. V lost 0 bases and J 7 bases, leaving 10 bases between the germline ends. The CDR3: CASSLEGSGTQYF. The CDR3 DNA is TGTGCCAGCAGCTTGGAAGGGAGCGGGACCCAGTACTTC. The entire variable domain, with the rest obtained from reference TRBV5-5 and TRBJ2-5, is as follows: DAGVTQSPTHLIKTRGQQVTLRCSPISGHKSVSWYQQVLGQGPQFIFQYYEKEERGRGNFPDRFSARQFPNYSSELNVNALLLGDSALYLCASSLEGSGTQYFGPGTRLLVL.

This chain joins TRBV24-1 and TRBJ1-4, with D perhaps TRBD1 (6 bases). Trimming cost V 5 bases and J 7 bases, with 13 bases left between them. Germline V gene sequence: CDR1 KGHDR, CDR2 SFDVKD. The CDR3 length is 14 residues. The CDR3 spells CATSVGHSAEKLFF. CDR3 sequence (DNA): TGTGCCACCAGTGTGGGACACTCGGCTGAAAAACTGTTTTTT.

There are many counts of this clone. This chain joins TRBV15 and TRBJ1-1; TRBD1 might be the D (5 bases). Germline CDR1 is LNHNV and CDR2 is YYDKDF (reference sequence). Trimming shortened V by 0 bases and J by 1 base, and 9 bases separated the two germline ends. The CDR3 length is 15 residues. The CDR3 loop reads CATSRDVTANTEAFF. CDR3 coding DNA: TGTGCCACCAGCAGAGATGTGACAGCGAACACTGAAGCTTTCTTT.

This clone was found many times. V gene TRBV10-3 combines with J gene TRBJ2-2, with 8 positions matching TRBD2. The CDR3 totals 15 residues. With V trimmed by 5 bases and J by 1 base, 3 bases remained unmatched. The germline gives CDR1 ENHRY, CDR2 SYGVKD. In DNA form, the CDR3 reads TGTGCCATCAGTAAGCGGGAGCTGAACACCGGGGAGCTGTTTTTT. It codes for CAISKRELNTGELFF.

The CDR3 sequence is CATSRDNGSRQPQHF. CDR3 in DNA: TGTGCCACCAGCAGAGATAACGGGAGCAGACAGCCCCAGCATTTT. V and J are TRBV15 and TRBJ1-5, with D unclear. The CDR3 totals 15 residues. Germline CDR1 LNHNV, CDR2 YYDKDF (reference sequence). V lost 0 bases and J 7 bases, leaving 13 bases between the germline ends. The complete variable domain, with remaining parts taken from reference TRBV15 and TRBJ1-5, reads DAMVIQNPRYQVTQFGKPVTLSCSQTLNHNVMYWYQQKSSQAPKLLFHYYDKDFNNEADTPDNFQSRRPNTSFCFLDIRSPGLGDTAMYLCATSRDNGSRQPQHFGDGTRLSIL.

This clone showed up just a few times. At one end the junction does not follow the germline gene, possibly because of a read error. The chain couples TRBV12-3 or TRBV12-4 to TRBJ2-3; D unresolved. There are 13 residues in the CDR3. CDR3 region: CASSLYWRDTQYF. In DNA, the CDR3 is TGTGCCAGCAGTTTGTACTGGAGAGATACACAGTATTTT.

Many counts were recorded for this clone. The chain uses TRBV7-9 and TRBJ2-2, with D possibly being TRBD2 (6 bases). The CDR3 is 13 amino acids. V dropped 5 bases and J dropped 5 bases, with 9 bases sitting between them. Germline V CDR1 and CDR2: SEHNR, FQNEAQ (reference sequence). CDR3 residues: CASSTAGTGELFF. Here the CDR3 DNA reads TGTGCCAGCAGCACCGCGGGGACCGGGGAGCTGTTTTTT.

The chain couples TRBV5-1 to TRBJ2-2, with D hard to call. This CDR3 contains 18 residues. Germline V gene data show CDR1 as SGHRS and CDR2 as YFSETQ. V gave up 4 bases and J gave up 6 bases, with 25 bases separating them. The CDR3 protein is CASSPIPRGQLRSGELFF. In nucleotides, the CDR3 is TGCGCCAGCAGCCCTATACCTCGTGGGCAACTCCGATCCGGGGAGCTGTTTTTT.

The table lists this clone with many counts. The V and J genes are TRBV20-1 and TRBJ2-5; the D is unclear. This CDR3 has 13 amino acids. The germline gives CDR1 DFQATT, CDR2 SNEGSKA (reference sequence). The V gene lost 2 bases and the J gene lost 2 bases, with 9 bases spanning the gap. The CDR3 here is CSARLSGQETQYF. CDR3 coding DNA: TGCAGTGCTAGACTCTCAGGACAAGAGACCCAGTACTTC.

The sample holds many counts of this clone. This rearrangement joins TRBV4-3 to TRBJ1-6; 9 bases agree with TRBD1. The CDR3 extends over 18 amino acids. Germline V CDR1 and CDR2: LGHNA, YSLEER. With 0 bases clipped from V and 4 bases from J, the junction kept 7 bases outside the gene matches. CDR3 sequence (DNA): TGCGCCAGCAGCCAAGAGATTACAGGGGGCGTTTATAATTCACCCCTCCACTTT. As protein: CASSQEITGGVYNSPLHF.

This clone occurred many times. The J gene is TRBJ1-2, the V gene TRBV4-1; possibly TRBD1 for D (5 bases). Germline V gene sequence: CDR1 MGHRA, CDR2 YSYEKL. The CDR3 contains 15 residues. V lost 4 bases to trimming and J lost 1 base, with 13 bases between them. The CDR3 region is CASSRGVRDNYGYTF. DNA of the CDR3: TGCGCCAGCAGCCGGGGGGTTAGGGATAACTATGGCTACACCTTC.

The table lists this clone with many counts. This chain's CDR3 is CASSSHGGAAEAFF. As DNA, the CDR3 is TGTGCCAGCAGCTCCCACGGGGGGGCGGCGGAAGCTTTCTTT. This rearrangement joins TRBV5-8 to TRBJ1-1; D might be TRBD1 (6 bases). Germline CDR1 reads SGHTS; CDR2 reads YDEGEE. Trimming stripped 3 bases from V and 8 bases from J, with 17 bases between. The CDR3 contains 14 residues.

The chain recombines TRBV28 with TRBJ2-7, with D perhaps matching TRBD1 (5 bases). The CDR3 is made up of 13 amino acids. The germline V and J ends were trimmed by 3 bases and 0 bases, with 6 bases remaining between them. Per the germline V gene, CDR1 is MDHEN and CDR2 is SYDVKM. For the CDR3, the DNA is TGTGCCAGCAGTTTCAGGGACTCCTACGAGCAGTACTTC. Amino acid sequence: CASSFRDSYEQYF.

Comment on this clone: A read error may explain this, as a much larger clone is one base away. This chain links TRBV20-1 with TRBJ2-5; perhaps D is TRBD1 or TRBD2 (6 bases each). The germline V and J ends were trimmed by 6 bases and 7 bases, with 15 bases remaining between them. The CDR3 spans 12 residues. CDR1 and CDR2 from the germline V gene are DFQATT and SNEGSKA (reference sequence). The CDR3 DNA reads as TGCAGTGCGAAAGGGGGAGGAGGGACCCAGTACTTC. This encodes CSAKGGGGTQYF.

Turning to this clone: Relative to the germline gene, one junction end is altered; a read error may explain this. The rearrangement joins TRBV28 to TRBJ1-5; the D gene is possibly TRBD1 (6 bases). From germline, CDR1 is MDHEN and CDR2 SYDVKM. The CDR3 consists of 16 residues. Here the CDR3 reads CASIRGIGTLGGPPQF. The CDR3 nucleotides read TGTGCCAGCATAAGGGGGATCGGGACTCTCGGTGGGCCCCCGCAGTTT.

About this clone itself: A much bigger clone sits one base away, suggesting this may be a read error. Other DNA sequences within the sample encode an identical CDR3. This chain connects TRBV9 to TRBJ2-1, with 11 bases aligning to TRBD1. CDR1 is SGDLS, CDR2 YYNGEE, per germline. This CDR3 spans 16 amino acids. The CDR3 loop reads CASSAPGQGGFHEQLF. CDR3 in DNA: TGTGCCAGCAGCGCACCGGGACAGGGGGGCTTTCATGAGCAGCTCTTC. Looking up the rest from reference TRBV9 and TRBJ2-1 gives the full variable domain: DSGVTQTPKHLITATGQRVTLRCSPRSGDLSVYWYQQSLDQGLQFLIQYYNGEERAKGNILERFSAQQFPDLHSELNLSSLELGDSALYFCASSAPGQGGFHEQLFGPGTRLTVL.

This clone was picked up many times. The gene calls are TRBV5-1 and TRBJ2-2, with D hard to call. This CDR3 region has 12 residues. CDR1 and CDR2 (germline): SGHRS, YFSETQ. Trimming took off 1 base at V and 7 bases at J, with 5 bases between the two ends. CDR3 in DNA: TGCGCCAGCAGCTTGTTGAGCGGGGAGCTGTTTTTT. Its protein product is CASSLLSGELFF.